These T cell receptor beta chains were read from a single sample in a study of Ad26.COV2.S vaccination and SARS-CoV-2 variants. TCRdb's copy holds only in-frame clones and misses some; the assay was immunoSEQ multiplex PCR. The table has 300,000 to 500,000 clones, approximately 86% seen once; the top ten hold approximately 3.7%. Sequenced here: peripheral blood, sampled in a trial of Ad26.COV2.S vaccine versus placebo. Receptors originate from a person between 18 and 59 years old who received the Ad26.COV2.S COVID-19 vaccine or a placebo. Each CDR3 is given with its conserved first and last residue. D genes are given only for firm matches. Clone size is not always given. Where it is, it says once, few, many or a class for expanded clones.

>few|-|TRBV28|TRBJ1-2
TGTGCCAGCAGTTTTGGACCGCAGAACTATGGCTACACCTTC
CASSFGPQNYGYTF
>once|TRBD1|TRBV28|TRBJ2-7
TGTGCCAGCAGTCGATGGGACAGGGTCTACGAGCAGTACTTC
CASSRWDRVYEQYF
>-|-|TRBV30|TRBJ1-1
TGTGCCTGGAGTCGTACGTCAGTCCGAGGGTTCACTGAAGCTTTCTTT
CAWSRTSVRGFTEAFF
>-|TRBD1|TRBV7-9|TRBJ2-1
TGTGCCAGCAGCCTCCACCGGGACAGGGAGTACAATGAGCAGTTCTTC
CASSLHRDREYNEQFF
>-|TRBD2|TRBV7-9|TRBJ2-3
TGTGCCAGCAGCTATAGCGGGGGCGAGTCAGATACGCAGTATTTT
CASSYSGGESDTQYF
>-|-|TRBV5-1|TRBJ1-6
TGCGCCAGCAGCCCCGGAGACAAAAATTCACCCCTCCACTTT
CASSPGDKNSPLHF
>-|TRBD1|TRBV7-2|TRBJ1-3
TGTGCCAGCAGCTTATCGCGACAGGGCGTTTTGTCTGGAAACACCATATATTTT
CASSLSRQGVLSGNTIYF
>-|-|TRBV10-3|TRBJ2-1
TGTGCCATCGGCACCGGACAGAGCGTCTACAATGAGCAGTTCTTC
CAIGTGQSVYNEQFF
>-|-|TRBV11-2|TRBJ2-4
TGTGCCAGCAGCTTCTCCGAAATGGCCAAAAACATTCAGTACTTC
CASSFSEMAKNIQYF
>-|-|TRBV13|TRBJ2-1
TGTGCCAGCAGCCCTGTACACCAGAGCTCCTACAATGAGCAGTTCTTC
CASSPVHQSSYNEQFF
>-|-|TRBV23-1|TRBJ1-4
TGCGCCAGCAGTCAATCTGAGAAGGTGAAAACAACTAATGAAAAACTGTTTTTT
CASSQSEKVKTTNEKLFF
>-|TRBD1|TRBV5-1|TRBJ1-1
TGCGCCAGCAGCTGGACAGGGGTGCGAACTGAAGCTTTCTTT
CASSWTGVRTEAFF
>-|TRBD1|TRBV5-4|TRBJ1-6
TGTGCCAGCAGCTTGGGGGACAGACATTCACCCCTCCACTTT
CASSLGDRHSPLHF
>-|TRBD1|TRBV2|TRBJ1-2
TGTGCCAGCAGTTCGACAGGGGCGAATGGCTACACCTTC
CASSSTGANGYTF
>-|-|TRBV27|TRBJ2-3
TGTGCCAGCAGTTTAGCCAGGGGGGGAGAATTCACAGATACGCAGTATTTT
CASSLARGGEFTDTQYF
>-|TRBD2|TRBV7-6|TRBJ2-5
TGTGCCAGCAGCGGGTTAGCGGGGGGGCAAGAGACCCAGTACTTC
CASSGLAGGQETQYF
>-|-|TRBV5-6|TRBJ2-7
TGTGCCAGCAGCTCCCAAACCCACGAGGGCCACGAGCAGTACTTC
CASSSQTHEGHEQYF
>-|-|TRBV15|TRBJ2-7
TGTGCCACCAGCAGAGATAGGGCTTCTGCCCGAGACGAGCAGTACTTC
CATSRDRASARDEQYF
>-|-|TRBV5-4|TRBJ1-1
TGTGCCAGCACCTGGAGGGGGATGAACACTGAAGCTTTCTTT
CASTWRGMNTEAFF
>once|-|TRBV27|TRBJ1-4
TGTGCCAGCAGTCCGAGAACATATCTGGGGAAACTGTTTTTT
CASSPRTYLGKLFF
>-|-|TRBV15|TRBJ1-4
TGTGCCACCAGCAGAGATAGGAATGAAAAACTGTTTTTT
CATSRDRNEKLFF
>-|TRBD1|TRBV7-9|TRBJ1-4
TGTGCCAGCAGCTTGGGACAGCATAATGAAAAACTGTTTTTT
CASSLGQHNEKLFF
>-|TRBD2|TRBV5-4|TRBJ2-3
TGTGCCAGCAGCCGGAGGATCCAAGCGGGGGGAGTCCTAGATACGCAGTATTTT
CASSRRIQAGGVLDTQYF